The clone carrying this TCR beta chain occurred once. The germline V gene encodes CDR1 SNHLY and CDR2 FYNNEI. V lost 5 bases and J lost 5; bases outside the gene matches: 14. This CDR3 is built from 16 residues. The sample belongs to a study of blood T cell repertoires in COVID-19. On the study more broadly: The origin of the acute and convalescent COVID-19 samples was the United States, Italy and Spain.

Authors' analysis steps: From reference gene primer amplification, estimates of nucleated cell counts were derived. TCRdb keeps only in-frame clones here, not all; method: immunoSEQ multiplex PCR. D and trimming come from the DNA, and the V and J calls and clone size come from that table. This repertoire shows some 300,000 clones, about nine tenths found once; its top ten account for roughly a tenth. The source of this sequence is a woman between 40 and 55 years old who had recovered from COVID-19. The sequencing sample was made of PBMCs or T cells enriched from blood (not recorded which). The chain joins TRBV2 to TRBJ1-1; TRBD1 matches 7 bases. CDR3 bases: TGTGCCAGCAGTCCTAGACCGACAGGGAGAGGGACTGAAGCTTTCTTT. Encoded protein: CASSPRPTGRGTEAFF.